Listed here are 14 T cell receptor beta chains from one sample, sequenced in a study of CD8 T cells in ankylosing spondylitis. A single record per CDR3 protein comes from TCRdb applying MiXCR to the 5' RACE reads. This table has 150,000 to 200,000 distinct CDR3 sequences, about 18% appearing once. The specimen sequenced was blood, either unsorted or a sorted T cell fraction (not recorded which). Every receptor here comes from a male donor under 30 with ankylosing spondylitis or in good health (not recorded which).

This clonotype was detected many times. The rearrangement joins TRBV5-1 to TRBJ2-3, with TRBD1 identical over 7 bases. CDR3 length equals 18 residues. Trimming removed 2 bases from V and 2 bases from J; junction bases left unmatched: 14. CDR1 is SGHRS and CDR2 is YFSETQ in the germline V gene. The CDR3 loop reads CASSFGTDPILFTDTQYF. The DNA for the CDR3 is TGCGCCAGCAGCTTCGGGACAGACCCAATATTATTCACAGATACGCAGTATTTT.

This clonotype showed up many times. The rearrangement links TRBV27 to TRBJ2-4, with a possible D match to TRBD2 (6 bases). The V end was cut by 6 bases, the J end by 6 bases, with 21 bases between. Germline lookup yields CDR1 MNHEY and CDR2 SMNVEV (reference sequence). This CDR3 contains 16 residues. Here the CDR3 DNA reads TGTGCCAGCAGCCTCCGGGGCTCTTTGGGGGGAAACATTCAGTACTTC. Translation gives CASSLRGSLGGNIQYF.

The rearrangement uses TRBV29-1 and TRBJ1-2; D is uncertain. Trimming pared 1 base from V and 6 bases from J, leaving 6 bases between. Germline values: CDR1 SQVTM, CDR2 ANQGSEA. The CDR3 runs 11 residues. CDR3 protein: CSVEVGNGYTF. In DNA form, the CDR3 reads TGCAGCGTTGAAGTGGGGAATGGCTACACCTTC.

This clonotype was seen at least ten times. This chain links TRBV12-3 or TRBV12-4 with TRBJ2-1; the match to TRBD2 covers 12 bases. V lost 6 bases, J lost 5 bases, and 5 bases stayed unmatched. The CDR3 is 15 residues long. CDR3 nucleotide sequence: TGTGCCAGCAGGATAGGACTAGCGGGAAACAATGAGCAGTTCTTC. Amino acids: CASRIGLAGNNEQFF.

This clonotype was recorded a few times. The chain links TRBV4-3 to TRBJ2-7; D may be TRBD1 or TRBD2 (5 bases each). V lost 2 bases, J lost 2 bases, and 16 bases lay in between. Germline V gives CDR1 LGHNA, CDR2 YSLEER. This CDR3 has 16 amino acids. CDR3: CASSQSLRDGTYEQYF. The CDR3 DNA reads TGCGCCAGCAGCCAATCGTTACGGGACGGAACCTACGAGCAGTACTTC.

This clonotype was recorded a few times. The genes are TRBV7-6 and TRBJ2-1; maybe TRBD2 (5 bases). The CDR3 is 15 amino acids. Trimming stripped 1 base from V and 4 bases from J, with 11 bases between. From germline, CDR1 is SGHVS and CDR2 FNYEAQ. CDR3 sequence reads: CASSLVFEGYNEQFF. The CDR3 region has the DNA TGTGCCAGCAGCTTAGTTTTTGAGGGATACAATGAGCAGTTCTTC.

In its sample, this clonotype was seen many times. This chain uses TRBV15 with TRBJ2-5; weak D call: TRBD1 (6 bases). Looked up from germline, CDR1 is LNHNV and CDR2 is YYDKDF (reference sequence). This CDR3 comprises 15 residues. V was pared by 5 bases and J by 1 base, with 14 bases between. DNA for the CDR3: TGTGCCACCAGCGAGCGGACAGAACCCCAAGAGACCCAGTACTTC. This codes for CATSERTEPQETQYF.

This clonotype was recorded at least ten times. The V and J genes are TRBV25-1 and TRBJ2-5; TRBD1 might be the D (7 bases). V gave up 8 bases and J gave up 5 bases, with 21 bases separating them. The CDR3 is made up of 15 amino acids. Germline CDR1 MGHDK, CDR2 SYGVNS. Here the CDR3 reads CASERTHRGGETQYF. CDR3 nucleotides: TGTGCCAGCGAGCGGACTCACAGGGGAGGCGAGACCCAGTACTTC.

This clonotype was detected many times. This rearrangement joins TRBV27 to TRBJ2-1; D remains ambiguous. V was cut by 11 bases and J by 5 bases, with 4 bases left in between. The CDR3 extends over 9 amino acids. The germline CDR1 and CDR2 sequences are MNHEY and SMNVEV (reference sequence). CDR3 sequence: CACDNEQFF. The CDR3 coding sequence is TGTGCCTGCGACAATGAGCAGTTCTTC.

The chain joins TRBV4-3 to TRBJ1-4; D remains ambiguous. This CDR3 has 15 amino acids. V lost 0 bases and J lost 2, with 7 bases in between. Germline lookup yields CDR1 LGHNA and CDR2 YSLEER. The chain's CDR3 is CASSQDLSTNEKLFF. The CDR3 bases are TGCGCCAGCAGCCAAGATCTTTCGACTAATGAAAAACTGTTTTTT.

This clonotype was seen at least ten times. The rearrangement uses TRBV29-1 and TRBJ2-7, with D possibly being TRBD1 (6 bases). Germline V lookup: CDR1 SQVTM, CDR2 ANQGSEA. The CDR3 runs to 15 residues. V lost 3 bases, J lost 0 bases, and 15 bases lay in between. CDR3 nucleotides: TGCAGCGTTGAGGGCCCCGGACAGCTCTCCTACGAGCAGTACTTC. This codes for CSVEGPGQLSYEQYF.

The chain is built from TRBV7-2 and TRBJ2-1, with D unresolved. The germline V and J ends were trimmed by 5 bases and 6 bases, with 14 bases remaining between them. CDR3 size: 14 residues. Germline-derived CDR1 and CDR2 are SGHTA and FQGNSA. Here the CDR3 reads CASSPEVVRNEQFF. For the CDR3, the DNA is TGTGCCAGCAGCCCTGAGGTGGTTCGCAATGAGCAGTTCTTC. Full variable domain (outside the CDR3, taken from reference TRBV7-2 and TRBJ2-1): GAGVSQSPSNKVTEKGKDVELRCDPISGHTALYWYRQSLGQGLEFLIYFQGNSAPDKSGLPSDRFSAERTGGSVSTLTIQRTQQEDSAVYLCASSPEVVRNEQFFGPGTRLTVL.

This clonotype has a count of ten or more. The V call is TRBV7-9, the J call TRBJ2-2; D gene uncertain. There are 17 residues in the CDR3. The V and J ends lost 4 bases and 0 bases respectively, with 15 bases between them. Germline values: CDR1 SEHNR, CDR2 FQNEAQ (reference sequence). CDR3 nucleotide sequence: TGTGCCAGCAGCTCGGACCACCGGATCGCGAACACCGGGGAGCTGTTTTTT. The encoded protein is CASSSDHRIANTGELFF.

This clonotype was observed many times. The chain's CDR3 is CASSQVRLEGRGKLFF. Here the CDR3 DNA reads TGTGCCAGCAGCCAAGTGCGATTGGAGGGGCGAGGAAAACTGTTTTTT. The V gene is TRBV3-1, the J gene TRBJ1-4; perhaps TRBD1 as D (5 bases). The germline CDR1 and CDR2 sequences are LGHDT and YNNKEL (reference sequence). V lost 1 base and J lost 10, with 19 bases in between. This CDR3 comprises 16 residues.